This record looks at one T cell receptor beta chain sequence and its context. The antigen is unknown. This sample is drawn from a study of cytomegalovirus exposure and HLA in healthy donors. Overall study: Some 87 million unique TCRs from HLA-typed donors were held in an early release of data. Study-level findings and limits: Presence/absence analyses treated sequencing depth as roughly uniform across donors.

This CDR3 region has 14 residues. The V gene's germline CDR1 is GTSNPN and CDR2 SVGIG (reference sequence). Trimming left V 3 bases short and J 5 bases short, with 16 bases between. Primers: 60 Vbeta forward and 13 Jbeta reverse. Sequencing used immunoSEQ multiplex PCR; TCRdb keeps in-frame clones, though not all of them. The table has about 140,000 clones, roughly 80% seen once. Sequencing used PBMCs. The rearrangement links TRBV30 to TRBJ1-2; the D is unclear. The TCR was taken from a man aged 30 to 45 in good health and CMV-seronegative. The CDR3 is CAWRHLTVAYGYTF. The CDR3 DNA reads TGTGCCTGGAGACACCTAACAGTTGCTTATGGCTACACCTTC.